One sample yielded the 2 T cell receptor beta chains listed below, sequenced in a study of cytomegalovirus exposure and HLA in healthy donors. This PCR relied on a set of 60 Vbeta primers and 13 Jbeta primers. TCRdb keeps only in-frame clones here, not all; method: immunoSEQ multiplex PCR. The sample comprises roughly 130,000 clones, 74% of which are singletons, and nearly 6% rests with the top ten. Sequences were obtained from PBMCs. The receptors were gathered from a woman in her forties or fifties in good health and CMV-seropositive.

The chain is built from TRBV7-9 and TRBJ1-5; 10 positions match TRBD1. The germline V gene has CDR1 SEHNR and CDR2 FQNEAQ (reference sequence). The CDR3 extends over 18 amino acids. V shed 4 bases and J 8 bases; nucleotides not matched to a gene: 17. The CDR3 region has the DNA TGTGCCAGCAGCTCCACTCAATGGGACAGGGGAAGGTTGGAGCCCCAGCATTTT. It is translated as CASSSTQWDRGRLEPQHF.

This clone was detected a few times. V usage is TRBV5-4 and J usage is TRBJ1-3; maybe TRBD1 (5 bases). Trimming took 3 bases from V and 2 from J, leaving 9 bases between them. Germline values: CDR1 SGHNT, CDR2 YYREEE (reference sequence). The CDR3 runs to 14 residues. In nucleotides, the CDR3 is TGTGCCAGCAGCTCGCAGGGTACTGGAAACACCATATATTTT. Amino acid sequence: CASSSQGTGNTIYF.